These 10 T cell receptor beta chains share one sample of origin, sequenced in a study of blood T cells in healthy people across ages. Through a sample-barcoded 5' primer and a J-beta primer mix, a second PCR was run for roughly 7 to 11 cycles. TCRdb reprocessed the 5' RACE reads via MiXCR and lists one record per CDR3 protein. The repertoire holds 1.8 million or so distinct CDR3 sequences, with about two fifths as singletons. The sample comprised blood. These receptors were collected from a human donor in good health.

V usage is TRBV7-9 and J usage is TRBJ2-7; 8 bases map to TRBD1. CDR1 SEHNR and CDR2 FQNEAQ come from the germline V gene (reference sequence). With V trimmed by 4 bases and J by 2 bases, 7 bases remained unmatched. The CDR3 length is 15 residues. CDR3 sequence: CASSSGGRGAYEQYF. In nucleotides, the CDR3 is TGTGCCAGCAGCTCAGGGGGCAGGGGGGCCTACGAGCAGTACTTC.

As DNA, the CDR3 is TGTGCCAGCAGCCCCAGCCTCGGAATTGCCTACGAGCAGTACTTC. Protein product: CASSPSLGIAYEQYF. The chain is built from TRBV28 and TRBJ2-7; D is uncertain. CDR1 MDHEN and CDR2 SYDVKM come from the germline V gene. The CDR3 extends over 15 amino acids. With 6 bases removed from V and 2 bases from J, the gap between germline ends came to 17 bases. The full variable domain, its missing parts supplied by reference TRBV28 and TRBJ2-7, is DVKVTQSSRYLVKRTGEKVFLECVQDMDHENMFWYRQDPGLGLRLIYFSYDVKMKEKGDIPEGYSVSREKKERFSLILESASTNQTSMYLCASSPSLGIAYEQYFGPGTRLTVT.

J is TRBJ2-1 and V is TRBV28; D possibly uses TRBD1 or TRBD2 (5 bases each). Trimming took off 4 bases at V and 4 bases at J, with 20 bases between the two ends. There are 17 residues in the CDR3. Germline V gene sequence: CDR1 MDHEN, CDR2 SYDVKM. The CDR3 is CASSSPAGAEHYNEQFF. CDR3 in DNA: TGTGCCAGCAGTTCGCCAGCCGGGGCAGAGCATTACAATGAGCAGTTCTTC.

The J gene is TRBJ1-2, the V gene TRBV21-1; the table's D call TRBD1 went unverified against the DNA. TRBV21-1 is labeled a pseudogene. This CDR3 has 15 residues. The CDR3 here is CASSKALYGAGGYTF. CDR3 DNA: TGTGCCAGCAGCAAAGCGCTTTATGGGGCGGGCGGCTACACCTTC.

The chain employs TRBV28 and TRBJ1-2; D not certain. The germline V and J ends were trimmed by 2 bases and 0 bases, with 10 bases remaining between them. CDR3 length: 15 amino acids. Germline CDR1 reads MDHEN; CDR2 reads SYDVKM. The CDR3 DNA follows: TGTGCCAGCAGTTTACCGAGCAGGCCTAACTATGGCTACACCTTC. It yields the protein CASSLPSRPNYGYTF.

The genes are TRBV7-2 and TRBJ2-1; 7 positions match TRBD1. Per germline, CDR1 SGHTA and CDR2 FQGNSA. V lost 4 bases, J lost 4 bases, and 16 bases stayed unmatched. The CDR3 contains 18 residues. DNA for the CDR3: TGTGCCAGCAGCTCCCCCACCGGGACAGCTAACTCTTACAATGAGCAGTTCTTC. The encoded protein is CASSSPTGTANSYNEQFF. The full variable domain, in which reference TRBV7-2 and TRBJ2-1 provide the parts outside the CDR3, is GAGVSQSPSNKVTEKGKDVELRCDPISGHTALYWYRQSLGQGLEFLIYFQGNSAPDKSGLPSDRFSAERTGGSVSTLTIQRTQQEDSAVYLCASSSPTGTANSYNEQFFGPGTRLTVL.

This clonotype occurred a few times. The gene calls are TRBV3-1 and TRBJ1-1, with D perhaps TRBD1 (5 bases). Trimming pared 0 bases from V and 7 bases from J, leaving 12 bases between. The CDR3 loop spans 14 amino acids. Germline-derived CDR1 and CDR2 are LGHDT and YNNKEL (reference sequence). The CDR3 DNA reads TGTGCCAGCAGCCAAGATCCCGGGGGAGGTGAAGCTTTCTTT. This translates into CASSQDPGGGEAFF. Looking up the rest from reference TRBV3-1 and TRBJ1-1 gives the full variable domain: DTAVSQTPKYLVTQMGNDKSIKCEQNLGHDTMYWYKQDSKKFLKIMFSYNNKELIINETVPNRFSPKSPDKAHLNLHINSLELGDSAVYFCASSQDPGGGEAFFGQGTRLTVV.

V gene TRBV5-1 combines with J gene TRBJ2-1; D is perhaps TRBD1 or TRBD2 (6 bases each). Between the trimmed V and J ends, which lost 0 bases and 2 bases, there was a span of 15 bases. CDR1 is SGHRS, CDR2 YFSETQ, per germline. The CDR3 sequence is 17 residues long. The chain's CDR3 is CASSLAPGASTYNEQFF. CDR3 bases: TGCGCCAGCAGCTTGGCCCCGGGGGCCTCAACCTACAATGAGCAGTTCTTC.

V gene TRBV5-1 combines with J gene TRBJ1-1, with no clear D. V lost 0 bases to trimming and J lost 3 bases, with 12 bases between them. The V gene's germline CDR1 is SGHRS and CDR2 YFSETQ. This CDR3 region has 15 residues. As DNA, the CDR3 is TGCGCCAGCAGCTTGGAAGGGTGGATGGACACTGAAGCTTTCTTT. Its translation: CASSLEGWMDTEAFF.

The chain recombines TRBV2 with TRBJ2-5; D may be TRBD1 or TRBD2 (5 bases each). This CDR3 spans 16 amino acids. Germline CDR1 SNHLY, CDR2 FYNNEI. Trimming left V 5 bases short and J 8 bases short, with 24 bases between. The CDR3 bases are TGTGCCAGCAGTTCGTTACCGGGACGGGGAAGAGAAACCCAGTACTTC. It encodes CASSSLPGRGRETQYF.